This T cell receptor beta chain is from a study of shared T cell receptors in the human thymus. TCRdb's copy holds only in-frame clones and misses some; the assay was immunoSEQ multiplex PCR. Found here are about 660,000 clones, more than 75% of them singletons; the top ten hold 0.0094%. This sample was shared with a second study, whose subject was human thymus T cells. That report notes: There appeared to be biased usage of V and J genes in thymic and blood repertoires. Overlap was high between thymic repertoires from unrelated individuals, as reported in related research.

The receptor's source is a boy under three years old with a congenital heart defect. Sequencing was done on a sample of thymocytes.

CDR3 sequence: CASSDTGTSKTEQFF. The CDR3 DNA follows: TGTGCCAGCAGCGATACCGGGACTAGCAAGACTGAGCAGTTCTTC. The V gene is TRBV6-5, the J gene TRBJ2-1; 9 nucleotides align to TRBD2. CDR3 size: 15 residues. After removal of 6 bases from V and 9 bases from J, the junction contained 12 bases not matched to a gene. Germline values: CDR1 MNHEY, CDR2 SVGAGI.